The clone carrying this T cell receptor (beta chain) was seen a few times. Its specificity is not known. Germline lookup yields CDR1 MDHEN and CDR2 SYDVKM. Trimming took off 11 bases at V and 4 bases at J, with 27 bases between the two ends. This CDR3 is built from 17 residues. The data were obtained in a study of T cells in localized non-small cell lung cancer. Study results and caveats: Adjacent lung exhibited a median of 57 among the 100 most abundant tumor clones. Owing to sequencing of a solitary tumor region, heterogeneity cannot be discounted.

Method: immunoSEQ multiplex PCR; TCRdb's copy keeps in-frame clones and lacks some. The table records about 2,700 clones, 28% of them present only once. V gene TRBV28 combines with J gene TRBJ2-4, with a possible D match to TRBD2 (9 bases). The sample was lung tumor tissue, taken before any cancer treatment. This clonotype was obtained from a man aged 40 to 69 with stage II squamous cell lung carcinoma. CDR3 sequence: CAAGGGRARSPKNIQYF. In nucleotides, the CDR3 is TGTGCCGCAGGGGGCGGGAGGGCGAGGTCGCCAAAAAACATTCAGTACTTC.